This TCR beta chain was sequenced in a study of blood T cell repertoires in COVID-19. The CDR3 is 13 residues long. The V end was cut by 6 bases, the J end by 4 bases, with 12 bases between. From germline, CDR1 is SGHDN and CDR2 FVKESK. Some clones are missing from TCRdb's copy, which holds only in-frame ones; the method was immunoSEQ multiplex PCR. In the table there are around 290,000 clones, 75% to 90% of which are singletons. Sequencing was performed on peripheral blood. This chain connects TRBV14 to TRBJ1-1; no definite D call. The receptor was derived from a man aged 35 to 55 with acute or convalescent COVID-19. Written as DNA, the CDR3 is TGTGCCAGCAGTTTTCGGGGAGCCACTGAAGCTTTCTTT. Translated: CASSFRGATEAFF.